This T cell receptor (beta chain) is drawn from a study of molecular identifiers for immune sequencing clone quantification. General study findings and limits: Whereas clones above 20 RNA copies held under 1% of naive-cell molecules, they held over 97% of effector molecules. The sizes of highly expanded clones could be underestimated when identical TCR molecules share a barcode.

MiXCR, applied by TCRdb to the PCR reads, yields one record per CDR3 protein. This table holds about 510,000 distinct CDR3 sequences, about 25% found once. On this clonotype: Its antigen remains unidentified.

V lost 7 bases and J 2 bases, leaving 5 bases between the germline ends. Germline V gene lookup returns CDR1 LNHDA and CDR2 SQIVND (reference sequence). This CDR3 spans 11 amino acids. The TCR sequence derives from a human donor in good health. Some libraries in this study had Jurkat cell RNA spiked in. Input material: naive CD8+ T cells from blood, with Jurkat cell RNA spiked in. Subset indicated: FACS-sorted CD8+CD4-CCR7+CD45RA+ naive T cells. The chain employs TRBV19 and TRBJ1-1; D is unresolved. Here the CDR3 reads CASTYNTEAFF. CDR3 sequence (DNA): TGTGCCAGTACATATAACACTGAAGCTTTCTTT. Variable domain in full (rest from reference TRBV19 and TRBJ1-1): DGGITQSPKYLFRKEGQNVTLSCEQNLNHDAMYWYRQDPGQGLRLIYYSQIVNDFQKGDIAEGYSVSREKKESFPLTVTSAQKNPTAFYLCASTYNTEAFFGQGTRLTVV.